Presented here are 11 T cell receptor beta chains from one specimen sequenced in a study of read filtering for tumor transcriptome and immune sequencing. Molecular barcoded adaptors covering alpha/delta and beta/gamma chains were used on roughly 400 ng RNA. MiXCR was run by TCRdb on the reads, yielding one entry per CDR3 protein. The table lists some 40,000 distinct CDR3 sequences, around 15% of them singletons. The material sequenced was a population of CD138-negative cells sorted from bone marrow. The receptors here all came from a donor at least 40 years old with multiple myeloma.

Concerning this clonotype itself: One junction end does not reproduce the germline sequence, and a read error may be involved. The chain combines TRBV6-5 with TRBJ2-1; perhaps TRBD1 as D (6 bases). The CDR3 runs 15 residues. Germline-derived CDR1 and CDR2 are MNHEY and SVGAGI. CDR3 residues: CASSFTGPAYNGQFF. The CDR3 bases are TGTGCCAGCAGCTTCACAGGGCCCGCCTACAATGGGCAGTTCTTC.

This clonotype was detected many times. This chain uses TRBV5-1 with TRBJ1-1; TRBD1 matches 7 bases. Germline V gene lookup returns CDR1 SGHRS and CDR2 YFSETQ. This CDR3 is 15 amino acids long. After removal of 7 bases from V and 0 bases from J, the junction contained 9 bases not matched to a gene. CDR3: CASSRQGPMNTEAFF. CDR3 DNA sequence: TGCGCCAGCTCCCGACAGGGTCCCATGAACACTGAAGCTTTCTTT.

This clonotype is medium-sized (0.01 to 0.1%) in the sample. The chain uses TRBV7-2 and TRBJ1-4, with D maybe TRBD1 (6 bases). Trimming took off 1 base at V and 4 bases at J, with 13 bases between the two ends. CDR1 is SGHTA and CDR2 is FQGNSA in the germline V gene. The CDR3 is 16 residues long. CDR3 loop: CASSLDKGQHNEKLFF. The CDR3 DNA reads TGTGCCAGCAGCTTAGATAAAGGACAGCATAATGAAAAACTGTTTTTT.

This clonotype was counted a few times. The junction and the germline gene differ at one end; a read error may be behind it. The CDR3: CASSFTGGLTDAQYF. The CDR3 DNA reads TGTGCCAGCAGTTTTACAGGGGGCCTCACAGATGCGCAGTATTTT. This chain links TRBV6-2 or TRBV6-3 with TRBJ2-3, with 9 bases that match TRBD1. This CDR3 spans 15 amino acids. Germline-derived CDR1 and CDR2 are MNHEY and SVGEGT.

This clonotype was counted ten times or more. The chain links TRBV5-1 to TRBJ2-1; either TRBD1 or TRBD2 may supply D (5 bases each). CDR3 size: 15 residues. V was clipped by 5 bases and J by 4 bases, with 16 bases between them. The germline CDR1 and CDR2 sequences are SGHRS and YFSETQ. The DNA for the CDR3 is TGCGCCAGCAGGGCTACCGGGGCCAGTTACAATGAGCAGTTCTTC. Encoded protein: CASRATGASYNEQFF.

This clonotype turned up a few times. In DNA, the CDR3 is TGTGCCAGCAGTCCCCAGGCCGCTGGAAACACCATATATTTT. Amino acids: CASSPQAAGNTIYF. The chain recombines TRBV27 with TRBJ1-3; D gene unclear. The V end was cut by 5 bases, the J end by 2 bases, with 10 bases between. The CDR3 runs to 14 residues. Germline lookup yields CDR1 MNHEY and CDR2 SMNVEV (reference sequence).

This clonotype was counted ten times or more. This chain uses TRBV7-8 with TRBJ1-2, with D perhaps matching TRBD1 (5 bases). V was pared by 4 bases and J by 7 bases, with 16 bases between. Per the germline V gene, CDR1 is SGHVS and CDR2 is FQNEAQ. The CDR3 is made up of 14 amino acids. DNA of the CDR3: TGTGCCAGCAGCTCAAATGGGTGGGGCCGTGGCTACACCTTC. Translation: CASSSNGWGRGYTF.

This clonotype was picked up many times. V gene TRBV7-9 combines with J gene TRBJ2-2; D unclear. The CDR3 is made up of 11 amino acids. Germline V lookup: CDR1 SEHNR, CDR2 FQNEAQ (reference sequence). Trimming removed 3 bases from V and 6 bases from J, with 2 bases in between. In DNA, the CDR3 is TGTGCCAGCAGCTTGTCCGGGGAGCTGTTTTTT. Amino acid sequence: CASSLSGELFF. Based on the CDR3 plus reference TRBV7-9 and TRBJ2-2, the full variable domain is DTGVSQNPRHKITKRGQNVTFRCDPISEHNRLYWYRQTLGQGPEFLTYFQNEAQLEKSRLLSDRFSAERPKGSFSTLEIQRTEQGDSAMYLCASSLSGELFFGEGSRLTVL.

This clonotype was counted many times. The rearrangement joins TRBV7-9 to TRBJ1-2; D might be TRBD1 (6 bases). Germline loops: CDR1 SEHNR, CDR2 FQNEAQ (reference sequence). The CDR3 has 15 residues. V lost 5 bases and J lost 6, with 19 bases in between. The CDR3 sequence: CASSPGDRTKHGYTF. In nucleotides, the CDR3 is TGTGCCAGCAGCCCAGGGGACCGAACAAAGCATGGCTACACCTTC.

This clonotype was counted at least ten times. This chain joins TRBV12-3 or TRBV12-4 and TRBJ2-5, with 7 bases fitting TRBD2. Trimming cost V 5 bases and J 1 base; bases outside gene matches: 1. This CDR3 contains 13 residues. The CDR3 region is CASSSGAQETQYF. The CDR3 bases are TGTGCCAGCAGTAGCGGGGCCCAAGAGACCCAGTACTTC.

This clonotype was found many times. DNA for the CDR3: TGTGCCAGCAGTTTTTCGTCCGGGTTCAATGAGCAGTTCTTC. Its translation is CASSFSSGFNEQFF. The chain employs TRBV28 and TRBJ2-1; D is unclear. Germline CDR1 MDHEN, CDR2 SYDVKM. Trimming left V 3 bases short and J 6 bases short, with 12 bases between. The length of the CDR3 is 14 residues.